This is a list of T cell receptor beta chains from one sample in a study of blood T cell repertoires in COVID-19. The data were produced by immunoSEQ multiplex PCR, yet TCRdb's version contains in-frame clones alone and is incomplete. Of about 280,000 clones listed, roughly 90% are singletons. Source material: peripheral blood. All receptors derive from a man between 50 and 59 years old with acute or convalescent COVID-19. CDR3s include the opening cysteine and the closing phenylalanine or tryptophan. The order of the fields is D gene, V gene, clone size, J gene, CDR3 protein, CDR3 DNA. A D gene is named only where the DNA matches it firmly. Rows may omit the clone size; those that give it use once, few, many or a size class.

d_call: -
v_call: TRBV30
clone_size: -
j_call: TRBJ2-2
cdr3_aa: CAWSPGQNTGELFF
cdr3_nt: TGTGCCTGGAGCCCGGGTCAGAACACCGGGGAGCTGTTTTTT

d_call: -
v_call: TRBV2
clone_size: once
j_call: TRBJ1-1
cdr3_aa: CASSEGGGNTEAFF
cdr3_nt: TGTGCCAGCAGTGAAGGGGGGGGGAACACTGAAGCTTTCTTT

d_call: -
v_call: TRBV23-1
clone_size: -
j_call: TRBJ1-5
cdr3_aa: CASSLLRGYQPQHF
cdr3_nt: TGCGCCAGCAGTCTCCTGAGGGGGTATCAGCCCCAGCATTTT

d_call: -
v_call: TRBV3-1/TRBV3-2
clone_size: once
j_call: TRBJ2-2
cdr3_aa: CASTQGGLGTGELFF
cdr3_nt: TGTGCCAGCACCCAAGGGGGGCTGGGCACCGGGGAGCTGTTTTTT

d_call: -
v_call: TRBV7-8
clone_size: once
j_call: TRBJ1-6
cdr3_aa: CASSLGFGQANSPLHF
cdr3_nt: TGTGCCAGCAGCTTAGGGTTTGGTCAGGCGAATTCACCCCTCCACTTT

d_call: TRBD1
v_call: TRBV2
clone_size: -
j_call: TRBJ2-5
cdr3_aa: CASSEARRGRETQYF
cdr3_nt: TGTGCCAGCAGTGAAGCGCGCAGGGGGAGAGAGACCCAGTACTTC

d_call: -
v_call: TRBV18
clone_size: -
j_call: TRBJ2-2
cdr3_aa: CASSPPGARPNTGELFF
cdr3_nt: TGTGCCAGCTCACCACCGGGGGCGCGGCCAAACACCGGGGAGCTGTTTTTT

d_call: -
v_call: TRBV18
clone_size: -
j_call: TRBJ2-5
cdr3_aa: CASSPNKGDISTQYF
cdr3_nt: TGTGCCAGCTCACCAAATAAGGGAGACATATCCACCCAGTACTTC

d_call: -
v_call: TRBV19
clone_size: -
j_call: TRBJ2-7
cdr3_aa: CASSTIGGLRQSPGEQYF
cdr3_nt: TGTGCCAGTAGTACCATCGGAGGGTTAAGACAATCCCCCGGCGAGCAGTACTTC

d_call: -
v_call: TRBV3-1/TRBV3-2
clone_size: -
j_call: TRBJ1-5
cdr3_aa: CASSPLRSNQPQHF
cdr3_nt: TGTGCCAGCAGCCCCCTCCGGAGCAATCAGCCCCAGCATTTT

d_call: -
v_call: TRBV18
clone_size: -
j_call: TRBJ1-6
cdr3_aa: CASSLSRSSYNSPLHF
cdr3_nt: TGTGCCAGCTCGTTGTCTCGTAGCTCCTATAATTCACCCCTCCACTTT

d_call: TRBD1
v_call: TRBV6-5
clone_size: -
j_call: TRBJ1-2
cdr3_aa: CASTTAGGLGGYTF
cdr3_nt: TGTGCCAGCACAACGGCAGGGGGGCTCGGTGGCTACACCTTC

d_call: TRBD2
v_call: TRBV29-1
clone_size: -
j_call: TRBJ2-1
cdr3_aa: CSAGTSGSYNEQFF
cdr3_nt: TGCAGCGCAGGGACTAGCGGGTCCTACAATGAGCAGTTCTTC

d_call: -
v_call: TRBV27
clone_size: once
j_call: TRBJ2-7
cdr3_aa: CASRPSSYEQYF
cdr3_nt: TGTGCCAGCAGGCCCAGCTCCTACGAGCAGTACTTC

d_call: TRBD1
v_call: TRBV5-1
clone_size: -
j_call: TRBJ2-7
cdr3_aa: CASSRTTGPYEQYF
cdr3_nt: TGCGCCAGCAGCCGGACGACAGGGCCCTACGAGCAGTACTTC

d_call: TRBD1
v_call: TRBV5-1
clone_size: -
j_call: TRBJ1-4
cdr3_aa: CASSAGQGATNEKLFF
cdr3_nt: TGCGCCAGCAGCGCCGGACAGGGTGCAACTAATGAAAAACTGTTTTTT

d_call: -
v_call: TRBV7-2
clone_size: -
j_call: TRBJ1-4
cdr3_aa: CASSLGVAGQEKLFF
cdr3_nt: TGTGCCAGCAGCTTAGGAGTAGCGGGCCAAGAAAAACTGTTTTTT

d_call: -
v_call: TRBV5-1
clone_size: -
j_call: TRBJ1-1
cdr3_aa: CASSTRGGTEAFF
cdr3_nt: TGCGCCAGCAGCACCAGGGGTGGAACTGAAGCTTTCTTT

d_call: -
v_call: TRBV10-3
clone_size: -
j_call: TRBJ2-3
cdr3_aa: CAISRGGETQYF
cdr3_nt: TGTGCCATCTCGAGAGGGGGGGAGACGCAGTATTTT

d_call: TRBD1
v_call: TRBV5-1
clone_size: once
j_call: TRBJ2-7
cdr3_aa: CASSLVGQGAGEQYF
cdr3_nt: TGCGCCAGCAGCTTGGTTGGACAGGGGGCGGGAGAGCAGTACTTC

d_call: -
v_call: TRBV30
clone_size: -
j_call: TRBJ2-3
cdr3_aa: CAWSGRGSTDTQYF
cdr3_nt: TGTGCCTGGAGTGGTAGGGGTTCAACAGATACGCAGTATTTT

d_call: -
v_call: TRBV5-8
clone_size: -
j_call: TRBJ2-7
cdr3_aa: CASSSGPGYEQYF
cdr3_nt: TGTGCCAGCAGCTCCGGGCCGGGGTACGAGCAGTACTTC

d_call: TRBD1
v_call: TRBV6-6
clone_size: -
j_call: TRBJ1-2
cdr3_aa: CASSQGRGQGARGYTF
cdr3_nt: TGTGCCAGCAGTCAGGGGCGGGGACAGGGGGCGCGTGGCTACACCTTC

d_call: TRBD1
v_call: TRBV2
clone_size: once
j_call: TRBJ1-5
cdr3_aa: CASRDLGQPLEPQHF
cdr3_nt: TGTGCCAGCAGAGACCTGGGACAGCCTTTGGAGCCCCAGCATTTT

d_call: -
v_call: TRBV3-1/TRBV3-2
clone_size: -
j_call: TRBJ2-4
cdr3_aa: CASSQDATLLAKNIQYF
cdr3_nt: TGTGCCAGCAGCCAAGATGCCACGTTACTAGCCAAAAACATTCAGTACTTC

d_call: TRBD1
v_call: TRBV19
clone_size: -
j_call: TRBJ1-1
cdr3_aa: CASSLLSGGNAEAFF
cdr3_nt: TGTGCCAGTAGTCTGTTATCAGGGGGCAACGCTGAAGCTTTCTTT

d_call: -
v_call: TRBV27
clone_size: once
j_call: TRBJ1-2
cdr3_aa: CASSTRDNYGYTF
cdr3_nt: TGTGCCAGCAGCACCAGGGATAACTATGGCTACACCTTC

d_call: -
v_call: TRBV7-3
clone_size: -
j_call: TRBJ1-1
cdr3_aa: CASAEGNGAFF
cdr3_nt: TGTGCCAGCGCGGAAGGAAACGGAGCTTTCTTT

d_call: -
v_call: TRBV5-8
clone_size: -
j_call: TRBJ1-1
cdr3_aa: CASFWDRVLGAMNTEAFF
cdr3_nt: TGTGCCAGCTTCTGGGATAGAGTTCTAGGGGCCATGAACACTGAAGCTTTCTTT

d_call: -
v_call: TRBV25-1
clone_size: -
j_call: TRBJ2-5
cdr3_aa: CASSDPGWRVKETQYF
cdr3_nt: TGTGCCAGCAGTGACCCCGGGTGGAGGGTTAAAGAGACCCAGTACTTC

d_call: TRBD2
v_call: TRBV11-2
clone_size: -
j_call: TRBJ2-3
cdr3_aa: CASSFTQRGADTQYF
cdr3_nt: TGTGCCAGCAGCTTCACCCAGCGGGGGGCAGATACGCAGTATTTT